This T cell receptor (beta chain) was observed in a study of a mutant IDH1 vaccine in newly diagnosed glioma. Study details: Initiation of the vaccine course occurred 4-6 weeks after radiotherapy alone, or alongside temozolomide cycles.

Sequencing was performed with immunoSEQ multiplex PCR; in TCRdb, only in-frame clones are kept and a portion is missing. The repertoire holds about 54,000 clones, with approximately 81% as singletons. J gave up 4 bases and V 6 bases, and 16 bases lay outside the gene matches. The CDR3 runs to 17 residues. Germline CDR1 and CDR2: KGHSH and LQKENI. The time point is: week 35, safety follow-up. Doses of 300 ug of mutant IDH1 20-mer peptide were given with topical imiquimod. Details on this clone: Its antigen is as yet unknown.

V and J are TRBV18 and TRBJ1-2, with 8 nucleotides matching TRBD1. The specimen comprised PBMCs, sampled from a glioma patient whose treatment included an IDH1 peptide vaccine. This receptor was taken from a woman aged 18 to 35 with glioma. This CDR3 reads CASSSGTGPKGGYGYTF. The CDR3, as DNA: TGTGCCAGCTCTTCCGGGACAGGACCCAAAGGTGGCTATGGCTACACCTTC.